The rows below give T cell receptor beta chains drawn from one sample of a study of regulatory T cells in long-lasting Graves disease. Via MiXCR, TCRdb re-called the multiplex PCR reads, giving one row per CDR3 protein. The table includes approximately 440,000 distinct CDR3 sequences, 15% to 20% detected once. The same data also went into a second study, on T cells in Graves' hyperthyroidism and ophthalmopathy.

Material: peripheral blood mononuclear cells (PBMCs), obtained at new diagnosis, from a patient treated with antithyroid drugs. The receptors derive from a man aged 35-49 years with Graves disease. The CDR3 runs from the conserved cysteine through the conserved F or W. D genes are given only for firm matches. Clone size is shown for a subset of rows, as once, few, many or a class of expanded clone.

size: NA
V: TRBV24-1
D: NA
J: TRBJ2-1
DNA: TGTGCCACCAGTGATTTGAGCAGGGATTACAATGAGCAGTTCTTC
CDR3: CATSDLSRDYNEQFF

size: many
V: TRBV3-1
D: TRBD2
J: TRBJ2-1
DNA: TGTGCCAGCAGCCCCTGGACAGGGCCGTGGACTAGCGGCACCTACAATGAGCAGTTCTTC
CDR3: CASSPWTGPWTSGTYNEQFF

size: many
V: TRBV7-3
D: NA
J: TRBJ2-4
DNA: TGTGCCAGCAGCTCCTCCGGCGGAAACATTCAGTACTTC
CDR3: CASSSSGGNIQYF

size: many
V: TRBV12-3/TRBV12-4
D: TRBD1
J: TRBJ1-2
DNA: TGTGCCAGCAGTTTAAGACAGGGGGGGAACTATGGCTACACCTTC
CDR3: CASSLRQGGNYGYTF

size: many
V: TRBV5-1
D: TRBD2
J: TRBJ2-3
DNA: TGCGCCAGCAGCTTGTCCCCGGCTAGCGGAGGGGCAGATACGCAGTATTTT
CDR3: CASSLSPASGGADTQYF

size: NA
V: TRBV5-1
D: TRBD1
J: TRBJ1-4
DNA: TGCGCCAGCAGCGCTGGGACAGGGCGACGGAATGAAAAACTGTTTTTT
CDR3: CASSAGTGRRNEKLFF

size: many
V: TRBV28
D: TRBD1
J: TRBJ2-7
DNA: TGTGCCAGCAGTTTTCTCACAGGGGGCTCCTACGAGCAGTACTTC
CDR3: CASSFLTGGSYEQYF

size: NA
V: TRBV10-3
D: NA
J: TRBJ2-1
DNA: TGTGCCATCAGTCGGGACGGGGGTTACAATGAGCAGTTCTTC
CDR3: CAISRDGGYNEQFF

size: NA
V: TRBV28
D: NA
J: TRBJ1-1
DNA: TGTGCCAGCACCCAAGGTGGGAGGTTCACTGAAGCTTTCTTT
CDR3: CASTQGGRFTEAFF

size: many
V: TRBV7-9
D: NA
J: TRBJ2-2
DNA: TGTGCCAGCAGCTCGGCGGGCCTTAACACCGGGGAGCTGTTTTTT
CDR3: CASSSAGLNTGELFF

size: few
V: TRBV6-5
D: TRBD2
J: TRBJ2-7
DNA: TGTGCCAGCAGTTACTCTGATAGCGGGAGGACCGAGCAGTACTTC
CDR3: CASSYSDSGRTEQYF